These 22 T cell receptor beta chains share one sample of origin, sequenced in a study of blood T cell repertoires in COVID-19. Sequenced by immunoSEQ multiplex PCR; TCRdb stores in-frame clones only, minus some. The table lists about 200,000 clones, about nine tenths of them singletons, with about 1.7% in the top ten. Sequenced sample: peripheral blood. These receptors originate from a man between 18 and 29 years old with active or convalescent COVID-19.

The chain carries TRBV6-1 and TRBJ1-2; TRBD1 is a possible D gene (5 bases). The ends were cut back, 2 bases at V and 4 bases at J, with 14 bases in the middle. CDR1 is MNHNS, CDR2 SASEGT, per germline. The CDR3 is made up of 15 amino acids. Written as DNA, the CDR3 is TGTGCCAGCAGTGAACTGGTGACAGAGGTCTATGGCTACACCTTC. The encoded protein is CASSELVTEVYGYTF.

This chain links TRBV7-8 with TRBJ2-2; 8 bases fit TRBD1. CDR1 and CDR2 (germline): SGHVS, FQNEAQ. The CDR3 length is 16 residues. The V segment lost 6 bases and the J segment 6 bases; nucleotides outside the gene matches: 12. This CDR3 reads CASSYAPGQGAGELFF. The CDR3 DNA reads TGTGCCAGCAGTTACGCCCCCGGACAGGGAGCCGGGGAGCTGTTTTTT.

The chain recombines TRBV28 with TRBJ1-2, with D possibly matching TRBD1 (6 bases). The V gene lost 7 bases and the J gene lost 4 bases, with 19 bases spanning the gap. The CDR3 spans 15 residues. Germline V gene sequence: CDR1 MDHEN, CDR2 SYDVKM. The CDR3 protein is CASNMGGGTFYGYTF. The CDR3 nucleotides read TGTGCCAGCAACATGGGAGGGGGTACCTTCTATGGCTACACCTTC.

The chain is built from TRBV19 and TRBJ1-1; D unresolved. V was clipped by 4 bases and J by 3 bases, with 15 bases between them. Germline assignment: CDR1 LNHDA and CDR2 SQIVND (reference sequence). The CDR3 is 15 residues long. Here the CDR3 reads CASSNPPAGDTEAFF. As DNA, the CDR3 is TGTGCCAGTAGTAACCCCCCGGCAGGCGACACTGAAGCTTTCTTT.

V usage is TRBV9 and J usage is TRBJ2-3; the D gene is possibly TRBD2 (5 bases). Germline V gene sequence: CDR1 SGDLS, CDR2 YYNGEE. Trimming removed 0 bases at V and 1 base at J, with 12 bases between. This CDR3 is built from 16 residues. The CDR3 bases are TGTGCCAGCAGCGTAGACGTCGGGGTCGGCACAGATACGCAGTATTTT. Translating gives CASSVDVGVGTDTQYF.

This chain uses TRBV18 with TRBJ1-6; 7 nucleotides line up with TRBD1. CDR3 length: 14 residues. Looked up from germline, CDR1 is KGHSH and CDR2 is LQKENI. With 2 bases clipped from V and 8 bases from J, the junction kept 3 bases outside the gene matches. The CDR3 DNA reads as TGTGCCAGCTCACCAGGGACAGACTATTCACCCCTCCACTTT. Residues: CASSPGTDYSPLHF.

A few counts support this clone. V gene TRBV30 combines with J gene TRBJ2-2; TRBD2 might be the D (5 bases). The length of the CDR3 is 16 residues. CDR1 is GTSNPN and CDR2 is SVGIG in the germline V gene (reference sequence). V lost 3 bases and J 5 bases, leaving 19 bases between the germline ends. The CDR3 DNA reads as TGTGCCTGGAGAGCACTAGGCCTGAGTGGAACCGGGGAGCTGTTTTTT. Amino acids: CAWRALGLSGTGELFF.

The rearrangement joins TRBV7-8 to TRBJ2-7; D not resolved. This CDR3 spans 15 amino acids. Trimming stripped 4 bases from V and 2 bases from J, with 15 bases between. The germline CDR1 and CDR2 sequences are SGHVS and FQNEAQ. The CDR3 nucleotides are TGTGCCAGCAGCTCCCGAACACACCGAACCTACGAGCAGTACTTC. This codes for CASSSRTHRTYEQYF.

This chain joins TRBV18 and TRBJ2-7, with unresolved D. Germline values: CDR1 KGHSH, CDR2 LQKENI. The V and J ends lost 3 bases and 2 bases respectively, with 11 bases between them. The CDR3 sequence is 14 residues long. CDR3 residues: CASSPGRDPYEQYF. The CDR3 coding sequence is TGTGCCAGCTCACCGGGCCGCGATCCCTACGAGCAGTACTTC.

V and J are TRBV7-9 and TRBJ1-2; 8 nucleotides agree with TRBD1. CDR3 size: 14 residues. J gave up 2 bases and V 1 base, and 0 bases lay outside the gene matches. CDR1 is SEHNR, CDR2 FQNEAQ, per germline (reference sequence). The CDR3 region is CASSLGQGNYGYTF. The CDR3 region has the DNA TGTGCCAGCAGCTTAGGACAGGGGAACTATGGCTACACCTTC. Full variable domain (remainder filled in from reference TRBV7-9 and TRBJ1-2): DTGVSQNPRHKITKRGQNVTFRCDPISEHNRLYWYRQTLGQGPEFLTYFQNEAQLEKSRLLSDRFSAERPKGSFSTLEIQRTEQGDSAMYLCASSLGQGNYGYTFGSGTRLTVV.

The chain carries TRBV7-2 and TRBJ2-7; 7 bases agree with TRBD2. The CDR3 is made up of 15 amino acids. CDR1 and CDR2 (germline): SGHTA, FQGNSA. V trimming: 3 bases; J trimming: 5 bases; junction bases outside the gene matches: 10. The CDR3 reads CASSLDPGGLNEQYF. In nucleotides, the CDR3 is TGTGCCAGCAGCTTGGACCCGGGGGGTCTCAACGAGCAGTACTTC. Variable domain in full (rest from reference TRBV7-2 and TRBJ2-7): GAGVSQSPSNKVTEKGKDVELRCDPISGHTALYWYRQSLGQGLEFLIYFQGNSAPDKSGLPSDRFSAERTGGSVSTLTIQRTQQEDSAVYLCASSLDPGGLNEQYFGPGTRLTVT.

Written as DNA, the CDR3 is TGTGCCAGTAGTATCCTCTCGCCGGGACACCAATCTGGGGACACTGAAGCTTTCTTT. This sequence encodes CASSILSPGHQSGDTEAFF. The genes are TRBV19 and TRBJ1-1; possibly TRBD1 for D (6 bases). Trimming took off 3 bases at V and 3 bases at J, with 26 bases between the two ends. This CDR3 is 19 amino acids long. Germline V gene sequence: CDR1 LNHDA, CDR2 SQIVND (reference sequence).

CDR3 sequence: CASSVGEGPYGYTF. As DNA, the CDR3 is TGTGCCAGCAGCGTAGGAGAGGGCCCCTATGGCTACACCTTC. This sequence joins TRBV9 and TRBJ1-2; D not resolved. The CDR3 is 14 amino acids. V gave up 0 bases and J gave up 4 bases, with 10 bases separating them. Germline V gene sequence: CDR1 SGDLS, CDR2 YYNGEE.

The CDR3 region is CASSRDSTNNSPLHF. Here the CDR3 DNA reads TGTGCCAGCAGTCGGGACAGTACAAATAATTCACCCCTCCACTTT. The gene calls are TRBV6-4 and TRBJ1-6; 7 nucleotides match TRBD1. The V gene end was trimmed by 5 bases and the J gene end by 5 bases; junction bases not matched to a gene: 6. From germline, CDR1 is MRHNA and CDR2 SNTAGT. The CDR3 runs to 15 residues.

The CDR3 spells CASGGGSGNIQYF. The CDR3 DNA sequence: TGTGCCAGCGGGGGGGGCTCGGGAAACATTCAGTACTTC. V usage is TRBV2 and J usage is TRBJ2-4; possibly TRBD2 for D (7 bases). Germline V gene lookup returns CDR1 SNHLY and CDR2 FYNNEI. V lost 8 bases and J lost 6, with 14 bases in between. The CDR3 spans 13 residues.

The gene calls are TRBV6-5 and TRBJ1-1; 7 nucleotides align to TRBD1. CDR3 length: 13 amino acids. Germline assignment: CDR1 MNHEY and CDR2 SVGAGI. With 0 bases clipped from V and 12 bases from J, the junction kept 7 bases outside the gene matches. CDR3 sequence reads: CASSYSRGRGTFF. CDR3 coding DNA: TGTGCCAGCAGTTACTCGAGGGGGCGAGGAACTTTCTTT.

The chain links TRBV29-1 to TRBJ2-5, with a possible D match to TRBD1 (6 bases). Germline V CDR1 and CDR2: SQVTM, ANQGSEA. The ends were cut back, 6 bases at V and 1 base at J, with 18 bases in the middle. The CDR3 is 15 residues long. The CDR3 bases are TGCAGCGTGATGGACTCACAGGGATTCCAAGAGACCCAGTACTTC. It specifies CSVMDSQGFQETQYF.

The V and J genes are TRBV7-9 and TRBJ1-3; no firm D call. This CDR3 has 14 residues. The ends were cut back, 0 bases at V and 1 base at J, with 4 bases in the middle. Germline CDR1 is SEHNR and CDR2 is FQNEAQ (reference sequence). Here the CDR3 reads CASSLALSGNTIYF. The CDR3 DNA reads as TGTGCCAGCAGCTTAGCTCTATCTGGAAACACCATATATTTT.

J is TRBJ1-2 and V is TRBV19; TRBD1 matches 7 bases. Germline V gene data show CDR1 as LNHDA and CDR2 as SQIVND (reference sequence). The CDR3 is 14 amino acids. The V gene end was trimmed by 4 bases and the J gene end by 4 bases; junction bases not matched to a gene: 6. Here the CDR3 reads CASSTLDRAYGYTF. CDR3 bases: TGTGCCAGTAGTACCCTAGACAGGGCCTATGGCTACACCTTC.

The sample holds a few counts of this clone. The CDR3 reads CASSRTGFNEKLFF. For the CDR3, the DNA is TGTGCCAGCAGCAGGACAGGGTTTAATGAAAAACTGTTTTTT. The genes are TRBV7-9 and TRBJ1-4; 8 positions match TRBD1. Trimming took 5 bases from V and 4 from J; bases not matched to a gene: 3. CDR1 SEHNR and CDR2 FQNEAQ come from the germline V gene (reference sequence). The CDR3 runs 14 residues. Variable domain in full (rest from reference TRBV7-9 and TRBJ1-4): DTGVSQNPRHKITKRGQNVTFRCDPISEHNRLYWYRQTLGQGPEFLTYFQNEAQLEKSRLLSDRFSAERPKGSFSTLEIQRTEQGDSAMYLCASSRTGFNEKLFFGSGTQLSVL.

The chain recombines TRBV12-5 with TRBJ1-5; TRBD1 aligns across 7 bases. V dropped 4 bases and J dropped 2; count of bases not matched to a gene: 11. The CDR3 runs to 17 residues. CDR1 is LGHNT, CDR2 FRNRAP, per germline. The CDR3 region is CASGSAGRGTGNQPQHF. The CDR3 DNA is TGTGCTAGTGGTTCTGCGGGCAGGGGGACGGGCAATCAGCCCCAGCATTTT.

The chain employs TRBV14 and TRBJ1-6; the D gene is possibly TRBD1 (6 bases). The CDR3 contains 15 residues. Germline CDR1 is SGHDN and CDR2 is FVKESK. V was shortened by 3 bases and J by 8 bases, with 14 bases between the two germline ends. The CDR3 region has the DNA TGTGCCAGCAGCCAGGTACAGGGAAATCATTCACCCCTCCACTTT. Translated: CASSQVQGNHSPLHF.